This T cell receptor (beta chain) came from a study of blood T cell repertoires in COVID-19. Study as a whole: Samples representing acute and convalescent COVID-19 were sourced from the United States, Italy and Spain. T cells, B-cell-depleted T cells, or PBMCs supplied cDNA or gDNA.

The CDR3 has 16 amino acids. V gave up 6 bases and J gave up 3 bases, with 18 bases separating them. Looked up from germline, CDR1 is MDHEN and CDR2 is SYDVKM. Authors' processing steps: Estimated nucleated cell counts came from reference gene primer amplification. The data were produced by immunoSEQ multiplex PCR, yet TCRdb's version contains in-frame clones alone and is incomplete. V and J calls and clone size follow that table, whereas D and trimming were derived from the DNA. The sample holds 110,000 or so clones, 81% seen once. What was sequenced was peripheral blood. This receptor was taken from a man aged 50-59 years with acute or convalescent COVID-19. This chain uses TRBV28 with TRBJ1-5, with TRBD1 as a possible D gene (6 bases). CDR3 in amino acids: CASSLTPAGDNQPQHF. CDR3 nucleotides: TGTGCCAGCAGCTTGACCCCGGCAGGGGACAATCAGCCCCAGCATTTT.